This T cell receptor beta chain was captured in a study of T cell repertoires in cytomegalovirus infection (dated by TCRdb to between 2017 and 2020). About the investigation overall: Peptide stimulations targeted recently identified HLA-C-restricted CMV epitopes, whose presentation resists viral immunomodulation, together with well-studied HLA-B-restricted epitopes. Because public TCR beta signatures pointed to carriage of CMV infection together with the matching HLA type, the HLA type of each donor mattered for the analysis.

According to the study, the label for this sample's treatment or condition signals: in vitro stimulation with specific CMV peptide epitopes to enrich CMV-specific T cells. In regard to this clonotype: Its antigen is still unknown. Base-call qualities are not available, and no considerably larger clone is one nucleotide away.

Paper-wide results and their limitations: In both this cohort and an independent cohort of under 450 donors, the cumulative frequency of public TCR beta family members distinguished carriers of CMV infection plus the relevant HLA type. In the ex vivo response, HLA-C-restricted CMV-specific TCR beta clonotypes were dominant, and in two of eight donors the single most frequent clonotype came from this HLA-C-restricted group.

The sample was run on an Illumina HiSeq 1500. Through fastp at Q25 and MiXCR, TCRdb rebuilt clones from the public reads, retaining in-frame beta chains. Rows matching on CDR3 protein sequence are summarized as one entry with the most common DNA and genes. In all, the sample holds 60,000 to 80,000 distinct CDR3 sequences, and around 20% of those were seen once. The ten largest clones take up over 60% of the sample. The clonotype was recovered from a human donor in good health (CMV status not recorded). Some clones in this sample may be carry-over from other donors' samples. The sample consisted of CD8+ T cells from cultured PBMCs, taken from culture after CMV antigen stimulation.

The CDR3 reads as follows: CASSYATGDVTPNTEAFF. The DNA sequence reads TGTGCCAGCAGTTACGCCACAGGGGATGTGACCCCGAACACTGAAGCTTTCTTT. The chain was built from TRBV6-5 and TRBJ1-1, and TRBD1 matches 7 of the central bases. Per the germline V gene, MNHEY is the CDR1 and SVGAGI is the CDR2. The CDR3, from cysteine to phenylalanine, totals 18 residues. Solely the CDR3 DNA is kept, with 54 bases framed from the first base. After removal of 2 bases from V and 1 base from J, the junction retains 13 bases not matched to a gene.